The T cell receptor (beta chain) described here comes from a study of control samples from healthy donors and cancer patients. The CDR3 sequence is 15 residues long. The germline V gene encodes CDR1 SGHRS and CDR2 YFSETQ. Trimming shortened V by 0 bases and J by 1 base, and 7 bases separated the two germline ends. Clones were read by immunoSEQ multiplex PCR, and TCRdb kept only the in-frame ones, dropping some. This table holds 150,000 or so clones, about 94% found once. The clonotype originates from a middle-aged man in good health. The sample comprised blood. V is TRBV5-1 and J is TRBJ1-4; D gene uncertain. In nucleotides, the CDR3 is TGCGCCAGCAGCTTGGCGGGGTTAACTAATGAAAAACTGTTTTTT. Its protein product is CASSLAGLTNEKLFF.